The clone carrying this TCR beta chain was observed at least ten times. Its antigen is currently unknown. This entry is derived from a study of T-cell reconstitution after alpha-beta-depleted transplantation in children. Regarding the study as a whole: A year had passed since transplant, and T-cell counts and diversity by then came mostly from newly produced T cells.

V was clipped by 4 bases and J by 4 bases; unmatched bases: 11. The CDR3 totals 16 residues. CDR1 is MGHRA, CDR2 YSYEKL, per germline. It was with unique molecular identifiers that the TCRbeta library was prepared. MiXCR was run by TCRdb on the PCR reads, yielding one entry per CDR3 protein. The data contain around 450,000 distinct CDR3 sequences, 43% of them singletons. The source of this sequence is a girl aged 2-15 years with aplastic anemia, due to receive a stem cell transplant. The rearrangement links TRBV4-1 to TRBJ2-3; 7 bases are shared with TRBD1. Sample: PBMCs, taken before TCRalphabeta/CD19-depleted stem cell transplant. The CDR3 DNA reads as TGCGCCAGCAGCCTACTCGAACAGGGGATGGCAGATACGCAGTATTTT. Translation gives CASSLLEQGMADTQYF.